These T cell receptor beta chains were read from a single sample in a study of CD8 T cells in ankylosing spondylitis. MiXCR was run by TCRdb on the 5' RACE reads, yielding one entry per CDR3 protein. The sample holds 750,000 to 850,000 distinct CDR3 sequences; around 11% are singletons and the top ten take roughly 0.51%. The specimen was blood, either unsorted or a sorted T cell fraction (not recorded which). The origin of the receptors is a male donor with ankylosing spondylitis. CDR3s include the opening cysteine and the closing phenylalanine or tryptophan. Fields, in order: J gene, V gene, clone size, D gene, CDR3 DNA, CDR3 protein. D genes are given only for firm matches. Clone size is stated in some rows and not others, as once, few, many or a class when expanded.

TRBJ1-2 TRBV10-3 few TRBD1 TGTGCCATCAGGAGGGGACAGGAGCCCGGAGTATCCTATGGCTACACCTTC CAIRRGQEPGVSYGYTF
TRBJ2-5 TRBV20-1 . TRBD2 TGCAGTGCTCTACTAGCGGGAGGGCCAATGGAGACCCAGTACTTC CSALLAGGPMETQYF
TRBJ1-2 TRBV15 few . TGTGCCACCAGCGGGGACTTAGGGGGCTACACCTTC CATSGDLGGYTF
TRBJ2-7 TRBV20-1 . . TGCATGCTGAGGGGCGGCTCCTACGAGCAGTACTTC CMLRGGSYEQYF
TRBJ1-3 TRBV20-1 few . TGCAGTGCTAGAGAGGGCTCGAGCTCTGGAAACACCATATATTTT CSAREGSSSGNTIYF
TRBJ1-5 TRBV5-1 . . TGCGCCAGCAGCATTCTCCGGGACAAAGCCGCTTATAGCAATCAGCCCCAGCATTTT CASSILRDKAAYSNQPQHF
TRBJ2-7 TRBV28 few . TGTGCCAGCAGTGATCCGGACGCCAGGAGGTACTTC CASSDPDARRYF
TRBJ2-3 TRBV7-3 many TRBD2 TGTGCCAGCAGCTTCAGTAGCGGGGGGTCCGCAGATACGCAGTATTTT CASSFSSGGSADTQYF
TRBJ1-1 TRBV11-1 . . TGTGCCAGCAGCCACGACAGTTATGAAGCTTTCTTT CASSHDSYEAFF
TRBJ2-1 TRBV3-1 . . TGTGCCAGCAGCCAAAACGGGGATATTTCGGAGCAGTTCTTC CASSQNGDISEQFF
TRBJ2-7 TRBV20-1 many TRBD1 TGCAGTGCCCAGACGGGACAGACACACCGCTCCTACGAGCAGTACTTC CSAQTGQTHRSYEQYF
TRBJ1-2 TRBV6-2/TRBV6-3 . . TGTGCCAGCAGCCCGACAGGCCTGAATGGCTACACCTTC CASSPTGLNGYTF
TRBJ1-1 TRBV10-3 few TRBD1 TGTGCCATCACCGAAATAGGACAGGGAAGAGCTTTCTTT CAITEIGQGRAFF
TRBJ2-7 TRBV30 . . TGTGCCTGGAGTGTAGGGGGTACCAACTCCTACGAGCAGTACTTC CAWSVGGTNSYEQYF
TRBJ2-3 TRBV20-1 few . TGCAGTGCTAGAGGGCGGACCCCTGATACGCAGTATTTT CSARGRTPDTQYF
TRBJ1-5 TRBV28 few TRBD1 TGTGCCAGCAGTTACCTTTGGGACAGTGGGGATCAGCCCCAGCATTTT CASSYLWDSGDQPQHF
TRBJ2-3 TRBV10-1 few . TGCGCCAGCAGTGAGAATATGGATACGCAGTATTTT CASSENMDTQYF
TRBJ2-3 TRBV20-1 many . TGCAGTGCTAGAGTTGTTGGGAGGGATACGCAGTATTTT CSARVVGRDTQYF